This entry lists 18 T cell receptor beta chains sequenced from one sample in a study of cytomegalovirus exposure and HLA in healthy donors. It was with 60 Vbeta and 13 Jbeta primers that the PCR ran. TCRdb's copy holds only in-frame clones and misses some; the assay was immunoSEQ multiplex PCR. The table shows 80,000 to 90,000 clones, with more than 80% occurring only once. The sample comprised PBMCs. All receptors come from a woman in her 30s in good health and CMV-seronegative.

The chain is built from TRBV18 and TRBJ1-5; 7 nucleotides align to TRBD1. This CDR3 has 15 residues. Germline values: CDR1 KGHSH, CDR2 LQKENI. The ends lost 3 bases at V and 7 bases at J; junction bases unmatched: 9. CDR3: CASSPGEGALQPQHF. The DNA of the CDR3 is TGTGCCAGCTCACCCGGTGAGGGGGCTTTACAGCCCCAGCATTTT.

V and J are TRBV10-3 and TRBJ1-2; 7 bases fit TRBD1. V lost 2 bases to trimming and J lost 7 bases; unmatched junction nucleotides: 4. The CDR3 is 13 amino acids. Germline assignment: CDR1 ENHRY and CDR2 SYGVKD. The CDR3: CAISEPTGLGYTF. DNA for the CDR3: TGTGCCATCAGTGAGCCGACAGGGCTTGGCTACACCTTC.

CDR3 sequence: CASSLAPHRFDEKLFF. In nucleotides, the CDR3 is TGCGCCAGCAGCTTGGCCCCCCACAGATTCGACGAAAAACTGTTTTTT. The chain combines TRBV5-1 with TRBJ1-4; D is ambiguous. CDR1 is SGHRS, CDR2 YFSETQ, per germline. CDR3 size: 16 residues. The ends were cut back, 0 bases at V and 8 bases at J, with 17 bases in the middle.

The genes are TRBV18 and TRBJ2-7; D gene unclear. The V gene's germline CDR1 is KGHSH and CDR2 LQKENI. The CDR3 loop spans 12 amino acids. Trimming shortened V by 2 bases and J by 6 bases, and 8 bases separated the two germline ends. Here the CDR3 DNA reads TGTGCCAGCTCACCAATCGACTCCGAGCAGTACTTC. It yields the protein CASSPIDSEQYF.

V and J are TRBV6-4 and TRBJ2-3; 11 nucleotides agree with TRBD2. In germline, CDR1 is MRHNA, CDR2 SNTAGT. This CDR3 region has 16 residues. Unmatched junction bases numbered 7, after V lost 4 bases and J lost 4 bases. The CDR3 sequence is CASSALAGDPADTQYF. As DNA, the CDR3 is TGTGCCAGCAGTGCACTAGCGGGAGACCCCGCAGATACGCAGTATTTT.

The chain recombines TRBV10-3 with TRBJ2-7; no reliable D call. CDR1 ENHRY and CDR2 SYGVKD come from the germline V gene. The V end was cut by 10 bases, the J end by 2 bases, with 15 bases between. This CDR3 is built from 13 residues. CDR3: CATLRPGPYEQYF. DNA of the CDR3: TGTGCCACCCTCCGTCCCGGTCCCTACGAGCAGTACTTC.

The chain has TRBV7-8 and TRBJ2-3; D possibly corresponds to TRBD1 (5 bases). This CDR3 is built from 15 residues. Germline V gene sequence: CDR1 SGHVS, CDR2 FQNEAQ. V lost 7 bases, J lost 0 bases, and 14 bases lay in between. Here the CDR3 DNA reads TGTGCCAGCAACGTGGGGCGTGGCAGCACAGATACGCAGTATTTT. Translated, it gives CASNVGRGSTDTQYF.

This chain connects TRBV5-1 to TRBJ2-3; TRBD2 matches 14 bases. Looked up from germline, CDR1 is SGHRS and CDR2 is YFSETQ. V lost 7 bases and J lost 4; bases outside the gene matches: 8. The CDR3 totals 16 residues. CDR3 in amino acids: CASALGLAGEADTQYF. CDR3 bases: TGCGCCAGCGCCCTGGGACTAGCGGGAGAAGCAGATACGCAGTATTTT.

The chain couples TRBV19 to TRBJ2-7, with D hard to call. Trimming pared 2 bases from V and 3 bases from J, leaving 11 bases between. The V gene's germline CDR1 is LNHDA and CDR2 SQIVND (reference sequence). This CDR3 comprises 14 residues. The CDR3 DNA reads TGTGCCAGTAGTATACTAAATCCAGGCTACGAGCAGTACTTC. Protein: CASSILNPGYEQYF.

This sequence joins TRBV28 and TRBJ1-2, with D uncertain. This CDR3 has 13 amino acids. Trimming shortened V by 2 bases and J by 2 bases, and 6 bases separated the two germline ends. From germline, CDR1 is MDHEN and CDR2 SYDVKM. This chain's CDR3 is CASSLPGNYGYTF. The CDR3 region has the DNA TGTGCCAGCAGTTTACCGGGGAACTATGGCTACACCTTC.

This clone turned up a few times. The rearrangement joins TRBV19 to TRBJ2-5, with D perhaps TRBD1 (6 bases). Per the germline V gene, CDR1 is LNHDA and CDR2 is SQIVND (reference sequence). V was pared by 6 bases and J by 3 bases, with 17 bases between. This CDR3 region has 15 residues. The CDR3, as DNA: TGTGCCAGTAGGGTCCGGACAGCCGCAAAAGAGACCCAGTACTTC. As protein: CASRVRTAAKETQYF.

The chain recombines TRBV6-5 with TRBJ2-2, with unresolved D. Germline V gene data show CDR1 as MNHEY and CDR2 as SVGAGI. Trimming shortened V by 8 bases and J by 8 bases, and 9 bases separated the two germline ends. The CDR3 is 11 residues long. Here the CDR3 DNA reads TGTGCCAGCCGTACGACAGGGGAGCTGTTTTTT. Its protein is CASRTTGELFF.

The V call is TRBV30, the J call TRBJ2-3; 11 nucleotides line up with TRBD2. Germline loops: CDR1 GTSNPN, CDR2 SVGIG (reference sequence). V lost 3 bases and J lost 1; bases outside the gene matches: 3. CDR3 size: 15 residues. The chain's CDR3 is CAWSQLAGGTDTQYF. CDR3 bases: TGTGCCTGGAGCCAACTAGCGGGAGGCACAGATACGCAGTATTTT.

V usage is TRBV2 and J usage is TRBJ1-2, with D possibly matching TRBD1 (5 bases). The CDR3 is 14 residues long. Germline CDR1 reads SNHLY; CDR2 reads FYNNEI. V gave up 2 bases and J gave up 4 bases, with 11 bases separating them. CDR3 DNA sequence: TGTGCCAGCAGTGAATTTGGGGCCACCTATGGCTACACCTTC. Protein sequence: CASSEFGATYGYTF.

The chain recombines TRBV7-6 with TRBJ2-2; 7 bases agree with TRBD2. Trimming at V came to 1 base and at J to 1 base, leaving 6 bases not matched to a gene. Per the germline V gene, CDR1 is SGHVS and CDR2 is FNYEAQ. The length of the CDR3 is 17 residues. DNA for the CDR3: TGTGCCAGCAGCTTAGTTTGGCGGGAGTTGAACACCGGGGAGCTGTTTTTT. It encodes CASSLVWRELNTGELFF.

The rearrangement uses TRBV6-6 and TRBJ2-7; 7 bases are a match to TRBD1. Germline V gene lookup returns CDR1 MNHNY and CDR2 SVGAGI (reference sequence). This CDR3 has 12 residues. The ends lost 5 bases at V and 3 bases at J; junction bases unmatched: 1. The CDR3, as DNA: TGTGCCAGCAGTAGACAGGGCTACGAGCAGTACTTC. This encodes CASSRQGYEQYF.

This clone was observed once. The chain uses TRBV6-5 and TRBJ2-7; the D gene is possibly TRBD1 (5 bases). V lost 3 bases to trimming and J lost 1 base, with 16 bases between them. Germline loops: CDR1 MNHEY, CDR2 SVGAGI. CDR3 length: 16 residues. CDR3 sequence reads: CASSYSSQGFSYEQYF. In DNA, the CDR3 is TGTGCCAGCAGTTATTCGTCCCAGGGATTTTCCTACGAGCAGTACTTC.

The chain links TRBV5-4 to TRBJ2-3; D might be TRBD2 (6 bases). V lost 3 bases and J 2 bases, leaving 10 bases between the germline ends. Looked up from germline, CDR1 is SGHNT and CDR2 is YYREEE (reference sequence). The length of the CDR3 is 14 residues. The CDR3, as DNA: TGTGCCAGCAGCTGGGGGGTCCACACAGATACGCAGTATTTT. Residues: CASSWGVHTDTQYF.